This T cell receptor (beta chain) was documented in a study of CD8+ T cells in alopecia areata. Study background: Treatment comprised oral tofacitinib, 5 to 10 mg twice daily, in treated patients.

The V end was cut by 3 bases, the J end by 5 bases, with 17 bases between. The CDR3 spans 15 residues. Germline V gene sequence: CDR1 SNHLY, CDR2 FYNNEI. Sequencing templates came from extracted RNA that was reverse transcribed into cDNA. Clones were sequenced by immunoSEQ multiplex PCR, and TCRdb holds only the in-frame ones, with some missing. The sample consists of around 140,000 clones, roughly 46% of them appearing once. Cell sorting was applied to PBMCs, and CD4+ and CD8+ T cells were collected. The chain has TRBV2 and TRBJ2-7; D may correspond to TRBD1 or TRBD2 (6 bases each). This clonotype originated in a human donor with alopecia areata. This specimen consisted of CD4+ T cells sorted from blood, obtained at week 0. The CDR3 nucleotides are TGTGCCAGCAGTGATTCACAGAGGGGGGTTGACGAGCAGTACTTC. It translates to CASSDSQRGVDEQYF. Drawing the rest from reference TRBV2 and TRBJ2-7, the complete variable domain is EPEVTQTPSHQVTQMGQEVILRCVPISNHLYFYWYRQILGQKVEFLVSFYNNEISEKSEIFDDQFSVERPDGSNFTLKIRSTKLEDSAMYFCASSDSQRGVDEQYFGPGTRLTVT.